This is a list of T cell receptor beta chains from one sample in a study of cytomegalovirus exposure and HLA in healthy donors. The assay was immunoSEQ multiplex PCR, and TCRdb's table has in-frame clones only and misses some. The sample comprises more than 150,000 clones, 75% to 85% of which are singletons, and approximately 1.4% rests with the top ten. The sample consisted of PBMCs. The receptors derive from a girl aged 5-17 years in good health and CMV-seropositive. Each CDR3 is given with its conserved first and last residue. The order of the fields is D gene, clone size, J gene, V gene, CDR3 protein, CDR3 DNA. The D gene is left open where the match is weak. Size is stated for part of the rows, as once, few or many counts, or as a class when the clone is expanded.

D: TRBD1
size: -
J: TRBJ1-2
V: TRBV28
CDR3: CASSSSGTADTF
DNA: TGTGCCAGCAGTTCCTCCGGGACAGCAGACACCTTC

D: -
size: once
J: TRBJ1-1
V: TRBV5-1
CDR3: CASSSELSNTEAFF
DNA: TGCGCCAGCAGCTCCGAACTCTCGAACACTGAAGCTTTCTTT

D: TRBD2
size: -
J: TRBJ2-1
V: TRBV7-9
CDR3: CASSLYRGRGLDDNEQFF
DNA: TGTGCCAGCAGCTTATACCGAGGCCGGGGACTAGACGACAATGAGCAGTTCTTC

D: TRBD1
size: few
J: TRBJ1-3
V: TRBV5-6
CDR3: CASSLVGQGLLAGNTIYF
DNA: TGTGCCAGCAGCTTGGTTGGACAGGGGCTACTCGCCGGAAACACCATATATTTT

D: -
size: -
J: TRBJ2-2
V: TRBV25-1
CDR3: CASIPPGSGELFF
DNA: TGTGCCAGCATTCCTCCGGGGTCCGGGGAGCTGTTTTTT

D: TRBD2
size: -
J: TRBJ2-7
V: TRBV9
CDR3: CASSVAPSGGAHEQYF
DNA: TGTGCCAGCAGCGTAGCTCCTAGCGGGGGGGCCCACGAGCAGTACTTC

D: TRBD2
size: -
J: TRBJ2-3
V: TRBV19
CDR3: CASRVSGGASDTQYF
DNA: TGTGCCAGTAGGGTTAGCGGGGGGGCCTCAGATACGCAGTATTTT

D: TRBD1
size: -
J: TRBJ2-7
V: TRBV7-9
CDR3: CASSFSTGGYEQYF
DNA: TGTGCCAGCAGCTTTTCGACAGGGGGGTACGAGCAGTACTTC

D: -
size: -
J: TRBJ2-2
V: TRBV7-2
CDR3: CASSSGDWYTGELFF
DNA: TGTGCCAGCAGCTCAGGGGATTGGTACACCGGGGAGCTGTTTTTT

D: TRBD2
size: -
J: TRBJ2-7
V: TRBV4-1
CDR3: CASSQISGGAYEQYF
DNA: TGCGCCAGCAGCCAGATTAGCGGGGGGGCCTACGAGCAGTACTTC

D: TRBD1
size: -
J: TRBJ2-7
V: TRBV7-9
CDR3: CASSLAQTGQGSYEQYF
DNA: TGTGCCAGCAGCTTAGCCCAAACGGGACAGGGGTCCTACGAGCAGTACTTC

D: TRBD1
size: -
J: TRBJ1-6
V: TRBV19
CDR3: CASSGRDRVASPLHF
DNA: TGTGCCAGTAGTGGCCGGGACAGAGTCGCCTCACCCCTCCACTTT

D: -
size: -
J: TRBJ2-3
V: TRBV27
CDR3: CASSSPLTSTDTQYF
DNA: TGTGCCAGCAGTTCCCCACTAACTAGCACAGATACGCAGTATTTT

D: TRBD1
size: -
J: TRBJ1-4
V: TRBV7-8
CDR3: CASSTGTGGEKLFF
DNA: TGTGCCAGCAGCACCGGGACAGGTGGTGAAAAACTGTTTTTT

D: -
size: -
J: TRBJ1-5
V: TRBV23-1
CDR3: CASSQKSRQARTGQPQHF
DNA: TGCGCCAGCAGTCAAAAAAGCCGACAGGCGAGAACGGGTCAGCCCCAGCATTTT

D: -
size: few
J: TRBJ1-3
V: TRBV9
CDR3: CASSVDSSSGNTIYF
DNA: TGTGCCAGCAGCGTAGATAGCAGCTCTGGAAACACCATATATTTT

D: TRBD1
size: once
J: TRBJ2-7
V: TRBV29-1
CDR3: CSVVWGQGGSEQYF
DNA: TGCAGCGTTGTTTGGGGACAGGGGGGATCCGAGCAGTACTTC

D: TRBD1
size: -
J: TRBJ2-1
V: TRBV5-1
CDR3: CASSGGQGYNEQFF
DNA: TGCGCCAGCAGCGGAGGACAGGGGTACAATGAGCAGTTCTTC

D: -
size: -
J: TRBJ2-7
V: TRBV5-1
CDR3: CASSLASQGSAYEQYF
DNA: TGCGCCAGCAGCTTGGCCAGCCAGGGAAGCGCCTACGAGCAGTACTTC

D: -
size: -
J: TRBJ1-4
V: TRBV6-6
CDR3: CASSYGTNPGEKLFF
DNA: TGTGCCAGCAGTTACGGGACAAATCCAGGTGAAAAACTGTTTTTT

D: TRBD1
size: -
J: TRBJ1-1
V: TRBV11-3
CDR3: CASSRDSGYTEAFF
DNA: TGTGCCAGCAGCCGGGACAGTGGGTATACTGAAGCTTTCTTT

D: -
size: -
J: TRBJ2-1
V: TRBV4-1
CDR3: CASSPRSRGSYNEQFF
DNA: TGCGCCAGCAGCCCCAGATCGCGCGGGTCCTACAATGAGCAGTTCTTC